This T cell receptor beta chain was sequenced in a study of T cell repertoires in cytomegalovirus infection. About the study: Based on public TCR beta signatures, there were indications of CMV infection and of a matching HLA type.

Study results and caveats: The study found HLA-C-restricted CMV-specific TCR beta clonotypes dominating the ex vivo response. Frequencies of public TCR beta families were cumulated, and this identified carriers of CMV plus the relevant HLA.

Turning to this clonotype: The antigen is undetermined. One base away lies a much larger clone, so this may be a sequencing read error. As the CDR3 is not closed by the conserved phenylalanine or tryptophan, this likely results from a read error.

Germline CDR1 LGHNT, CDR2 FRNRAP. The V end lost 6 bases, the J end lost 1 base, and 9 bases lay between the germline ends. This CDR3 region has 13 residues. TCRdb reprocessed the reads with MiXCR, giving one entry per CDR3 protein. The sample holds around 260,000 distinct CDR3 sequences, approximately 10% seen once. What was sequenced was PBMCs. The chain is built from TRBV12-5 and TRBJ1-1; possible D gene TRBD1, 6 bases. The sequence derives from a human donor in good health (CMV status not recorded). Some clones in this sample may be carry-over from other donors' samples. DNA of the CDR3: TGTGCTAGTGGGCTGACAGGGAACACTGAAGCTTTCATT. It yields the protein CASGLTGNTEAFI.